This entry lists 28 T cell receptor beta chains sequenced from one sample in a study of glioma-infiltrating T cells. TCR alpha and beta CDR3 regions were amplified from RNA using iRepertoire nested multiplex PCR. A single record per CDR3 protein comes from TCRdb applying MiXCR to the multiplex PCR reads. The data hold about 130,000 distinct CDR3 sequences, with 20% to 25% observed a single time. Specimen: glioma tissue, nonneoplastic brain tissue, or PBMCs (not recorded which). These receptor sequences come from a human donor with low-grade glioma or glioblastoma, undergoing nonglioma brain surgery, or in good health (not recorded which).

This clonotype has at least ten counts. This chain connects TRBV6-1 to TRBJ2-4; D may be TRBD2 (7 bases). CDR1 and CDR2 (germline): MNHNS, SASEGT. V lost 6 bases and J lost 0, with 12 bases in between. This CDR3 is built from 15 residues. CDR3 in DNA: TGTGCCAGCAGCCTAGGGGGGGTAGCCAAAAACATTCAGTACTTC. Its translation: CASSLGGVAKNIQYF.

This clonotype has ten or more counts. The chain employs TRBV15 and TRBJ1-1; TRBD1 agrees at 9 bases. The germline CDR1 and CDR2 sequences are LNHNV and YYDKDF (reference sequence). The V segment lost 3 bases and the J segment 10 bases; nucleotides outside the gene matches: 12. This CDR3 is 15 amino acids long. The CDR3 is CATSSGSLTGGSAFF. The CDR3 DNA follows: TGTGCCACCAGCAGTGGGTCGTTAACAGGGGGCTCAGCTTTCTTT.

V is TRBV18 and J is TRBJ1-2, with 7 bases matching TRBD1. The CDR3 is 15 amino acids. The germline CDR1 and CDR2 sequences are KGHSH and LQKENI. V was pared by 3 bases and J by 3 bases, with 7 bases of the junction left unmatched. CDR3 nucleotide sequence: TGTGCCAGCTCACCCCTAGACAGGGCGGACTATGGCTACACCTTC. Encoded protein: CASSPLDRADYGYTF.

CDR3 in DNA: TGTGCCAGCAGCCAAGTTGGCGGGGGGAGGAAAAACATTCAGTACTTC. This gives the protein CASSQVGGGRKNIQYF. This sequence joins TRBV14 and TRBJ2-4; 8 bases line up with TRBD2. From germline, CDR1 is SGHDN and CDR2 FVKESK. The CDR3 loop spans 16 amino acids. J gave up 4 bases and V 1 base, and 6 bases lay outside the gene matches.

About this clonotype itself: An end of the junction does not agree with germline; a read error may underlie this. The chain uses TRBV5-1 and TRBJ2-3, with D tentatively TRBD2 (6 bases). The CDR3 loop spans 13 amino acids. CDR1 and CDR2 from the germline V gene are SGHRS and YFSETQ. The CDR3 bases are TGCGCCAGCAGCTCCCTTCAGGCGGGGCCGGTGGTATTT. Protein: CASSSLQAGPVVF.

The chain has TRBV19 and TRBJ2-5; 8 bases line up with TRBD2. The CDR3 is 16 amino acids. With 4 bases clipped from V and 0 bases from J, the junction kept 7 bases outside the gene matches. The germline CDR1 and CDR2 sequences are LNHDA and SQIVND (reference sequence). This CDR3 reads CASSTRWRGDQETQYF. CDR3 bases: TGTGCCAGTAGTACCCGCTGGCGGGGGGACCAAGAGACCCAGTACTTC.

This clonotype was counted many times. This chain joins TRBV20-1 and TRBJ1-5, with D tentatively TRBD1 (6 bases). The germline CDR1 and CDR2 sequences are DFQATT and SNEGSKA (reference sequence). V was cut by 1 base and J by 5 bases, with 9 bases left in between. This CDR3 has 13 residues. Here the CDR3 reads CSARGQDHQPQHF. CDR3 nucleotides: TGCAGTGCTAGAGGACAGGATCATCAGCCCCAGCATTTT.

The sample holds a few counts of this clonotype. The chain recombines TRBV2 with TRBJ2-5; tentative D call: TRBD2 (5 bases). The V end lost 5 bases, the J end lost 1 base, and 17 bases lay between the germline ends. Germline V lookup: CDR1 SNHLY, CDR2 FYNNEI. The CDR3 spans 16 residues. CDR3 protein: CASSLVRGLGQETQYF. CDR3 coding DNA: TGTGCCAGCAGTCTAGTTAGAGGGCTCGGCCAAGAGACCCAGTACTTC.

This clonotype came up many times. This chain links TRBV4-2 with TRBJ1-1; D not resolved. Germline loops: CDR1 LGHNA, CDR2 YNFKEQ. The CDR3 spans 13 residues. Trimming took off 7 bases at V and 4 bases at J, with 13 bases between the two ends. The CDR3 here is CASTPTGRTEAFF. CDR3 DNA: TGTGCCAGCACTCCGACCGGGCGCACTGAAGCTTTCTTT.

The chain couples TRBV19 to TRBJ1-1; tentative D call: TRBD1 (5 bases). The CDR3 totals 16 residues. V lost 6 bases and J 3 bases, leaving 20 bases between the germline ends. In germline, CDR1 is LNHDA, CDR2 SQIVND (reference sequence). CDR3 sequence: CASSPLEGTGDTEAFF. DNA of the CDR3: TGTGCCAGTAGCCCCCTGGAGGGGACGGGGGACACTGAAGCTTTCTTT. The whole variable domain, filled in from reference TRBV19 and TRBJ1-1, reads DGGITQSPKYLFRKEGQNVTLSCEQNLNHDAMYWYRQDPGQGLRLIYYSQIVNDFQKGDIAEGYSVSREKKESFPLTVTSAQKNPTAFYLCASSPLEGTGDTEAFFGQGTRLTVV.

The chain has TRBV2 and TRBJ1-5, with D hard to call. V shed 4 bases and J shed 6 bases, with 10 bases lying between them. CDR3 length: 13 residues. From germline, CDR1 is SNHLY and CDR2 FYNNEI. CDR3 sequence reads: CASSVLGSQPQHF. The CDR3 nucleotides are TGTGCCAGCAGTGTTCTGGGGAGTCAGCCCCAGCATTTT.

This clonotype was detected ten times or more. The chain carries TRBV27 and TRBJ2-2; D remains ambiguous. The CDR3 is 12 residues long. The germline V gene encodes CDR1 MNHEY and CDR2 SMNVEV (reference sequence). V shed 4 bases and J shed 2 bases, with 2 bases lying between them. CDR3 protein: CASSSNTGELFF. In DNA, the CDR3 is TGTGCCAGCAGTTCAAACACCGGGGAGCTGTTTTTT.

The genes are TRBV28 and TRBJ2-7; 7 bases agree with TRBD2. CDR3 length: 15 amino acids. V shed 7 bases, J shed 6 bases, and the junction held 15 bases outside the gene matches. Germline-derived CDR1 and CDR2 are MDHEN and SYDVKM. The CDR3 sequence: CASTPRRSGRREQYV. The CDR3 DNA reads as TGTGCCAGCACCCCCCGAAGGTCCGGGAGGCGCGAGCAGTACGTC.

This clonotype appeared a few times. The V gene is TRBV19, the J gene TRBJ2-7; 8 bases agree with TRBD1. Trimming cost V 6 bases and J 0 bases; bases outside gene matches: 7. From germline, CDR1 is LNHDA and CDR2 SQIVND (reference sequence). The CDR3 extends over 15 amino acids. For the CDR3, the DNA is TGTGCCAGTAGCCCCGGGACAGGTAGCTCCTACGAGCAGTACGTC. The encoded protein is CASSPGTGSSYEQYV.

The rearrangement links TRBV6-1 to TRBJ2-3; D possibly matches TRBD1 or TRBD2 (5 bases each). Germline CDR1 reads MNHNS; CDR2 reads SASEGT. This CDR3 contains 12 residues. CDR3 protein: CVGRGREDTQYF. CDR3 in DNA: TGTGTCGGCCGGGGCCGAGAAGATACGCAGTATTTT.

As concerns this clonotype: Its ends do not fully match the called genes, so a read error is possible. This chain connects TRBV9 to TRBJ2-3; perhaps TRBD1 as D (5 bases). Germline V gives CDR1 SGDLS, CDR2 YYNGEE. The length of the CDR3 is 12 residues. The CDR3 is CASSVPTGTQYF. CDR3 in DNA: TGTGCCAGCAGCGTCCCTACAGGTACGCAGTATTTT. The complete variable domain, with remaining parts taken from reference TRBV9 and TRBJ2-3, reads DSGVTQTPKHLITATGQRVTLRCSPRSGDLSVYWYQQSLDQGLQFLIQYYNGEERAKGNILERFSAQQFPDLHSELNLSSLELGDSALYFCASSVPTGTQYFGPGTRLTVL.

This clonotype was seen a few times. CDR3 sequence: CASRSGEWSPLHF. DNA for the CDR3: TGTGCCAGCAGATCGGGAGAGTGGTCACCCCTCCACTTT. V gene TRBV7-9 combines with J gene TRBJ1-6, with unresolved D. Germline V gene data show CDR1 as SEHNR and CDR2 as FQNEAQ (reference sequence). V lost 6 bases to trimming and J lost 10 bases, with 13 bases between them. The CDR3 is made up of 13 amino acids. The whole variable domain, remainder taken from reference TRBV7-9 and TRBJ1-6, is DTGVSQNPRHKITKRGQNVTFRCDPISEHNRLYWYRQTLGQGPEFLTYFQNEAQLEKSRLLSDRFSAERPKGSFSTLEIQRTEQGDSAMYLCASRSGEWSPLHFGNGTRLTVT.

This clonotype has a handful of counts. The chain combines TRBV19 with TRBJ2-7, with TRBD1 identical over 8 bases. J lost 0 bases, V lost 5 bases, and 6 bases had no gene match. The CDR3 is 15 amino acids. Germline CDR1 is LNHDA and CDR2 is SQIVND (reference sequence). CDR3 sequence reads: CASSLAGGASYEQYV. CDR3 bases: TGTGCCAGTAGTCTTGCAGGGGGCGCCTCCTACGAGCAGTACGTC.

At least ten counts were recorded for this clonotype. V gene TRBV4-1 combines with J gene TRBJ1-3; D ambiguous. The CDR3 consists of 16 residues. V lost 4 bases, J lost 0 bases, and 13 bases lay in between. Germline CDR1 reads MGHRA; CDR2 reads YSYEKL. CDR3 protein: CASSPDFSLSGNTIYF. CDR3 in DNA: TGCGCCAGCAGCCCAGATTTCTCGCTCTCTGGAAACACCATATATTTT.

The CDR3 spells CASLAGGVYYGYTF. The CDR3 DNA reads as TGTGCCAGCTTGGCAGGGGGCGTCTACTATGGCTACACCTTC. V is TRBV2 and J is TRBJ1-2, with 8 bases lining up with TRBD1. V lost 8 bases, J lost 3 bases, and 8 bases stayed unmatched. This CDR3 comprises 14 residues. CDR1 is SNHLY, CDR2 FYNNEI, per germline.

In its sample, this clonotype was seen a few times. The rearrangement joins TRBV7-2 to TRBJ2-3; TRBD1 matches at 8 bases. Germline loops: CDR1 SGHTA, CDR2 FQGNSA. The CDR3 spans 16 residues. V lost 5 bases and J lost 5; bases outside the gene matches: 12. The CDR3 nucleotides are TGTGCCAGCAGCACCCGTAGCCAGGGGGCGAAAGATACGCAGTATTTT. Amino acid sequence: CASSTRSQGAKDTQYF. Based on the CDR3 plus reference TRBV7-2 and TRBJ2-3, the full variable domain is GAGVSQSPSNKVTEKGKDVELRCDPISGHTALYWYRQSLGQGLEFLIYFQGNSAPDKSGLPSDRFSAERTGGSVSTLTIQRTQQEDSAVYLCASSTRSQGAKDTQYFGPGTRLTVL.

This clonotype was found a few times. This chain joins TRBV4-1 and TRBJ1-1, with TRBD1 as a possible D gene (6 bases). Germline CDR1 and CDR2: MGHRA and YSYEKL. There are 16 residues in the CDR3. Trimming shortened V by 2 bases and J by 0 bases, and 13 bases separated the two germline ends. The DNA for the CDR3 is TGCGCCAGCAGCCAACGCCGGGACATCATGAACACTGAAGCTTTCTTT. This translates into CASSQRRDIMNTEAFF.

The gene calls are TRBV5-1 and TRBJ2-3, with D hard to call. V shed 6 bases and J shed 2 bases, with 10 bases lying between them. Per the germline V gene, CDR1 is SGHRS and CDR2 is YFSETQ. The CDR3 contains 13 residues. This CDR3 is CASKEEFTDTQYF. As DNA, the CDR3 is TGCGCCAGCAAAGAGGAATTCACAGATACGCAGTATTTT. The variable domain in full, completed from reference TRBV5-1 and TRBJ2-3, reads KAGVTQTPRYLIKTRGQQVTLSCSPISGHRSVSWYQQTPGQGLQFLFEYFSETQRNKGNFPGRFSGRQFSNSRSEMNVSTLELGDSALYLCASKEEFTDTQYFGPGTRLTVL.

This clonotype was found a few times. J is TRBJ2-5 and V is TRBV20-1; 8 bases are a match to TRBD1. This CDR3 is 15 amino acids long. V trimming: 0 bases; J trimming: 0 bases; junction bases outside the gene matches: 3. Germline CDR1 and CDR2: DFQATT and SNEGSKA (reference sequence). The CDR3 reads CSARDRDRYQETQYF. DNA of the CDR3: TGCAGTGCTAGAGATCGGGACAGGTACCAAGAGACCCAGTACTTC.

On this clonotype: Possible read error: a much larger clone is one base away. V is TRBV24-1 and J is TRBJ1-5; 7 bases line up with TRBD1. Germline loops: CDR1 KGHDR, CDR2 SFDVKD. The J segment lost 6 bases and the V segment lost 5 bases, leaving 9 bases of the junction unmatched. This CDR3 is 15 amino acids long. The CDR3 loop reads CATSGRIGGTQPQHF. DNA of the CDR3: TGTGCCACCAGTGGGAGGATAGGGGGCACTCAGCCCCAGCATTTT.

This clonotype was detected a few times. The rearrangement uses TRBV25-1 and TRBJ2-1; D gene unclear. Germline V gene lookup returns CDR1 MGHDK and CDR2 SYGVNS. V shed 0 bases and J shed 10 bases, with 16 bases lying between them. This CDR3 has 15 residues. The CDR3 here is CASSEYEAPVEEQFF. The CDR3 DNA is TGTGCCAGCAGTGAATATGAGGCCCCTGTTGAGGAGCAGTTCTTC.

This clonotype turned up a few times. V is TRBV7-2 and J is TRBJ2-2; D may correspond to TRBD1 or TRBD2 (5 bases each). The V and J ends lost 3 bases and 3 bases respectively, with 8 bases between them. This CDR3 spans 14 amino acids. CDR1 SGHTA and CDR2 FQGNSA come from the germline V gene. CDR3 loop: CASSFGGYTGELFF. The CDR3 DNA follows: TGTGCCAGCAGCTTTGGGGGATACACCGGGGAGCTGTTTTTT. Combining the CDR3 with reference TRBV7-2 and TRBJ2-2 gives the whole variable domain GAGVSQSPSNKVTEKGKDVELRCDPISGHTALYWYRQSLGQGLEFLIYFQGNSAPDKSGLPSDRFSAERTGGSVSTLTIQRTQQEDSAVYLCASSFGGYTGELFFGEGSRLTVL.

This chain uses TRBV20-1 with TRBJ1-2; possibly TRBD1 for D (5 bases). In germline, CDR1 is DFQATT, CDR2 SNEGSKA (reference sequence). The germline V and J ends were trimmed by 0 bases and 1 base, with 18 bases remaining between them. The CDR3 runs 17 residues. The DNA for the CDR3 is TGCAGTGCTAGAGATCCCCCTTATACAGGAAGTAACTATGGCTACACCTTC. Protein: CSARDPPYTGSNYGYTF.